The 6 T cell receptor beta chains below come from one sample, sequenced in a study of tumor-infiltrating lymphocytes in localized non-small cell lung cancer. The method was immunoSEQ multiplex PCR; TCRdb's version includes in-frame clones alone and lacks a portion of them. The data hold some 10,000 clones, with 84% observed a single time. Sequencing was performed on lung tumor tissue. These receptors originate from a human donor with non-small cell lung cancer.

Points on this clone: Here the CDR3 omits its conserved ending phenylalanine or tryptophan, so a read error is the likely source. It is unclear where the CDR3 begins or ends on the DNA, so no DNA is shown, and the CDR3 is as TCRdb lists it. This CDR3 is CASSLNKGQAI. The chain has TRBV5-6 and TRBJ1-2; TRBD1 is the table's D call, not checked against the DNA. With termini counted, the CDR3 has 11 amino acids. Looked up from germline, CDR1 is SGHDT and CDR2 is YYEEEE.

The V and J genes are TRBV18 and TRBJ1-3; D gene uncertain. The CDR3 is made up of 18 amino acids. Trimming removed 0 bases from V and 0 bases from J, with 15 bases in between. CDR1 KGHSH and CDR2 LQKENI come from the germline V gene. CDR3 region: CASSPPNLGRSSGNTIYF. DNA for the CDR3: TGTGCCAGCTCACCACCGAATTTAGGAAGGAGCTCTGGAAACACCATATATTTT.

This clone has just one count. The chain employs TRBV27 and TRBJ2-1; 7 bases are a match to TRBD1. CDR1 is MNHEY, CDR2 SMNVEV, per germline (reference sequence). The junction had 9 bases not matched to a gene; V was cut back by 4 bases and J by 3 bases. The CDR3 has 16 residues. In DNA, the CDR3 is TGTGCCAGCAGTTCCACACAGGGGTTCCGCTACAATGAGCAGTTCTTC. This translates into CASSSTQGFRYNEQFF.

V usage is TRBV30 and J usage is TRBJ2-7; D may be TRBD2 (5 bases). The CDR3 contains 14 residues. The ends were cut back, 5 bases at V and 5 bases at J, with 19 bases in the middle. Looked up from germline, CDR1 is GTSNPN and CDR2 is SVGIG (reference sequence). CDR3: CAWEGSAAQNEQYF. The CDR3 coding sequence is TGTGCCTGGGAGGGTTCCGCGGCTCAAAACGAGCAGTACTTC.

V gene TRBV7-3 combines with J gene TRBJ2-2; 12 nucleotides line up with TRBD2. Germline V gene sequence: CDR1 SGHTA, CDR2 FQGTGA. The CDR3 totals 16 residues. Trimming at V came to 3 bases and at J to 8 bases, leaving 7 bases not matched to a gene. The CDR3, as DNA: TGTGCCAGCAGCTTTTTCCCTAGCGGGAGGGCTGGGGAGCTGTTTTTT. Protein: CASSFFPSGRAGELFF.

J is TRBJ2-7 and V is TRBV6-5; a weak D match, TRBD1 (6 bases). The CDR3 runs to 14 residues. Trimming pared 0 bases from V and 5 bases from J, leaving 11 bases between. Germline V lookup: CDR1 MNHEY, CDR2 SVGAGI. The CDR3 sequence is CASSYSRGGDEQYF. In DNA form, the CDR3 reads TGTGCCAGCAGTTACTCGCGAGGGGGAGACGAGCAGTACTTC.